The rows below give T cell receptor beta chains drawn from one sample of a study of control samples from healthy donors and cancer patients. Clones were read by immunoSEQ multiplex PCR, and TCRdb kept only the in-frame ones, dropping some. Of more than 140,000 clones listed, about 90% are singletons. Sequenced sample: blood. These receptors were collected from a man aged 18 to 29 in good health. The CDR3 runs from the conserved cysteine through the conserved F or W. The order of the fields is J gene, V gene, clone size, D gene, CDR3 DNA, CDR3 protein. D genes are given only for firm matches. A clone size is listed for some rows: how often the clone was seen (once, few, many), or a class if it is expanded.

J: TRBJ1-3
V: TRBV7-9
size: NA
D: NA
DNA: TGTGCCAGCAGCTCAATAGGACAGCTCTCTGGAAACACCATATATTTT
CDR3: CASSSIGQLSGNTIYF

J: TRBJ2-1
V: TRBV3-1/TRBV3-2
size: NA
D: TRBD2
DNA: TGTGCCAGCAGCCTGCTAGCGGGGGACGATGAGCAGTTCTTC
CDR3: CASSLLAGDDEQFF

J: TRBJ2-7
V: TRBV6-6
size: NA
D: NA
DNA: TGTGCCAGCAGGGATGGACAGCAAAGCTCCTACGAGCAGTACTTC
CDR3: CASRDGQQSSYEQYF

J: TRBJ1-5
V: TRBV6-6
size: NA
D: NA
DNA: TGTGCCGGTAGCTGGGCCGTTTGTGTTGGGTTGAGGGAGGGGGGAGGAGGTCAGCCCCAGCATTTT
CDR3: CAGSWAVCVGLREGGGGQPQHF

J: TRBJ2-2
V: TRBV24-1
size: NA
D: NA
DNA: TGTGCCACCAGTGATAGTAGGACGAACGGGGAGCTGTTTTTT
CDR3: CATSDSRTNGELFF

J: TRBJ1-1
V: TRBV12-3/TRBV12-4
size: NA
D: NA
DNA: TGTGCCAGCAGTTTAGCATTCCGAGGGAAAGCTTTCTTT
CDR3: CASSLAFRGKAFF

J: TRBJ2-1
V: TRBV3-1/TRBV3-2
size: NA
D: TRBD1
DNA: TGTGCCAGCAGCCAAGTCGCGACAGGGAACAATGAGCAGTTCTTC
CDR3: CASSQVATGNNEQFF

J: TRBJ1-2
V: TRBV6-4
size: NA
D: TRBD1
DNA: TGTGCCAGCAGAGGACAGGGATACTATGGCTACACCTTC
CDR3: CASRGQGYYGYTF

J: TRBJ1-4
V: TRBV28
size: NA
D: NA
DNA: TGTGCCAGCAGTTTTGTTCCACAGGCAACTAATGAAAAACTGTTTTTT
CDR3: CASSFVPQATNEKLFF

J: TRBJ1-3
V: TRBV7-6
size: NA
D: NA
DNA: TGTGCCAGCAGCTTAGCCCGACATAGTCCTAGGAGCTCTGGAAACACCATATATTTT
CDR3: CASSLARHSPRSSGNTIYF

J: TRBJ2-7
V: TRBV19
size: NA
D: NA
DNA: TGTGCCAGTAGTATAGTCCAGGGACCATCCTACGAGCAGTACTTC
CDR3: CASSIVQGPSYEQYF

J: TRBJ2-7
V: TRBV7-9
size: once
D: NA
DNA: TGTGCCAGCAGCTTAGGACTCACGGTGCTCTTC
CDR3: CASSLGLTVLF

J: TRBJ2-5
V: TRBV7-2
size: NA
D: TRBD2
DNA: TGTGCCAGCAGCCCCCGGGGGGGCTTTGCGAAGACCCAGTACTTC
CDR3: CASSPRGGFAKTQYF

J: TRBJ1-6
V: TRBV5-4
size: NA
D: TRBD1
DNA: TGTGCCAGCAGCTTGGGGGACAGGGGCGGTAATTCACCCCTCCACTTT
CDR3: CASSLGDRGGNSPLHF

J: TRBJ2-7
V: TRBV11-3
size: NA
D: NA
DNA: TGTGCCAGCAGCTTAGGGAGGGGGGCGCTGGCCTACGAGCAGTACTTC
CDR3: CASSLGRGALAYEQYF

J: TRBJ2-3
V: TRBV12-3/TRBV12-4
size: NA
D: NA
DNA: TGTGCCAGCAGCCTAGGGGATACGCAGTATTTT
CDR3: CASSLGDTQYF

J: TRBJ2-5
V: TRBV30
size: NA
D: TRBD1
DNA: TGTGCCTGGGAACCCGGGACAGGGGGCTTGAAGACCCAGTACTTC
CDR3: CAWEPGTGGLKTQYF

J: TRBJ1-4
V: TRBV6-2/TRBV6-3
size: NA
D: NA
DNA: TGTGCCAGCAGTTCTCATGACGGGACTAATGAAAAACTGTTTTTT
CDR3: CASSSHDGTNEKLFF

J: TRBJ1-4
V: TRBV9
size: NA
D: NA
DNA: TGTGCCAGCAGCGGAGGCCCTGCAACTAATGAAAAACTGTTTTTT
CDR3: CASSGGPATNEKLFF

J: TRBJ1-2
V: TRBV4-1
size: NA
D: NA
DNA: TGCGCCAGCAGCCAAGGGGGGAGTTATGGCTACACCTTC
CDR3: CASSQGGSYGYTF

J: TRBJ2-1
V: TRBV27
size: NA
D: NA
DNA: TGTGCCAGCAGTTTATTAGCCCCGAACAATGAGCAGTTCTTC
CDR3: CASSLLAPNNEQFF

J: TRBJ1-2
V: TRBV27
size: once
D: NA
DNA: TGTGCCAGCAGTTCTATAGGGGCGGGCTACACCTTC
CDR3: CASSSIGAGYTF

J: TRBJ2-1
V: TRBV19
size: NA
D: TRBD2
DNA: TGTGCCAGTAGGCCACGGGGCGGGGGGAATGAGCAGTTCTTC
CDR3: CASRPRGGGNEQFF

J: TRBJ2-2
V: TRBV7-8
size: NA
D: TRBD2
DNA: TGTGCCAGCAGCTTAGGCGGGGGGGCAGTAGGGACCGGGGAGCTGTTTTTT
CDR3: CASSLGGGAVGTGELFF

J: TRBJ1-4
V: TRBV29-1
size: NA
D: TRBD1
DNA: TGCAGCGCTGGCGACAGGGGGCGTTCGCTTAATGAAAAACTGTTTTTT
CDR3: CSAGDRGRSLNEKLFF

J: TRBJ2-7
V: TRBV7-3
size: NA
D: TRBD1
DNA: TGTGCCAGCAGCCCCACCGGGACAGCGGACTACGAGCAGTACTTC
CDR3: CASSPTGTADYEQYF

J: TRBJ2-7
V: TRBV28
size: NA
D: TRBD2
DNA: TGTGCCAGACTAGCGGGGGGTAGTTTGTACGAGCAGTACTTC
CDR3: CARLAGGSLYEQYF

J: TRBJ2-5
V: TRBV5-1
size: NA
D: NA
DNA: TGCGCCAGCAACTACCGCGGCGGGGCAGTTGAGGAGACCCAGTACTTC
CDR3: CASNYRGGAVEETQYF

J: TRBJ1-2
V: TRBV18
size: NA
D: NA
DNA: TGTGCCAGCTCACCACGGGAACAGGGCTATGGCTACACCTTC
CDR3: CASSPREQGYGYTF

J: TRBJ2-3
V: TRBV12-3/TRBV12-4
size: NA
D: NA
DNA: TGTGCCAGCAGCCTTCTAGGAGATACGCAGTATTTT
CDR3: CASSLLGDTQYF

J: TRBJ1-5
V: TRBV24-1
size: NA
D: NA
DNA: TGTGCCACCAGTGACCCCAGGGGACACAGGACTTATAGCAATCAGCCCCAGCATTTT
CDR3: CATSDPRGHRTYSNQPQHF

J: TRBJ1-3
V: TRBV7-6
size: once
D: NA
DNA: TGTGCCAGCAGCTTAGGAACTTCAGGGGCTGGAAACACCATATATTTT
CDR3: CASSLGTSGAGNTIYF

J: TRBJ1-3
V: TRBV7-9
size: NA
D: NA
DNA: TGTGCCAGCACCGACAGTTCCGAGCCCACCATATATTTT
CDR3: CASTDSSEPTIYF

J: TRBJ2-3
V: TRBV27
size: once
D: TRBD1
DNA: TGTGCCAGCAGTAGGGGGGGAACAGGGGGCGCAGATACGCAGTATTTT
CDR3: CASSRGGTGGADTQYF

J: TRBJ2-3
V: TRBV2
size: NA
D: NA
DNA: TGTGCCAGCAGTTCTAGCACAGATACGCAGTATTTT
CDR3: CASSSSTDTQYF

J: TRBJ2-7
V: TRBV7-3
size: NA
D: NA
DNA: TGTGCCAGCAGCTGGGGCGAAGACTACGAGCAGTACTTC
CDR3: CASSWGEDYEQYF

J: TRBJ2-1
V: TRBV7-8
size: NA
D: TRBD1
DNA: TGTGCCAGCAGCTTAGCAGGGGGACAGGGTATCTATGAGCAGTTCTTC
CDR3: CASSLAGGQGIYEQFF

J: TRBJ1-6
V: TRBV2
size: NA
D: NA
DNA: TGTGCCAGCACGGGTCGGAATAATTCACCCCTCCACTTT
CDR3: CASTGRNNSPLHF

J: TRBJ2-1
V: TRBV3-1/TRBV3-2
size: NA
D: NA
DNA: TGTGCCAGCAGCGGTCGGATGGGCTCCTACAATGAGCAGTTCTTC
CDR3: CASSGRMGSYNEQFF

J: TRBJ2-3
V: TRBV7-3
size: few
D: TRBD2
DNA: TGTGCCAACCCAGCGGGGGGCCCAGCAGATACGCAGTATTTT
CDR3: CANPAGGPADTQYF

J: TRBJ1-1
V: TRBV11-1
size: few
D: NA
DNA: TGTGCCAGCAGCAGGGGGGCAGTGCCTGAAGCTTTCTTT
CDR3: CASSRGAVPEAFF